This T cell receptor beta chain is drawn from a study of beta chain features in type 1 diabetes. This clone was seen many times. What it recognizes is unknown. Expressed TCRB transcripts were sequenced because the isolated RNA had all been reverse transcribed beforehand. Roughly 3.7 million reads, on average, came from each naive, central memory and regulatory T cell sample. Some clones are missing from TCRdb's copy, which holds only in-frame ones; the method was immunoSEQ multiplex PCR. The sample lists over 300,000 clones; roughly 8.8% were seen once. The CDR3 is made up of 14 amino acids. CDR1 LNHDA and CDR2 SQIVND come from the germline V gene (reference sequence). The V gene lost 4 bases and the J gene lost 4 bases, with 10 bases spanning the gap. Sorting that relied on CD45RO/CCR7/CD25/CD127/CD95/CD27 yielded CD4+ naive, central memory, regulatory and stem cell-like memory cells. Broader study findings: Significant though moderate, a shortening of TCRB CDR3s appeared in all four CD4+ subsets of Type 1 diabetes patients.

The source material was central memory CD4+ T cells from blood. This sequence was found in a young man with type 1 diabetes. The J gene is TRBJ2-2, the V gene TRBV19; the D is unclear. CDR3 region: CASSTKATTGELFF. CDR3 sequence (DNA): TGTGCCAGTAGTACGAAGGCGACCACCGGGGAGCTGTTTTTT.